This TCR beta chain comes out of a study of blood T cell repertoires in COVID-19 (TCRdb year 2020). Study-level background: Samples covering the acute and convalescent phases of COVID-19 were provided by collaborators in the United States, Italy and Spain. Where HLA class I and class II types were available, the types were taken from metadata supplied by the sample provider, not from assay-based typing. Deeply sampled blood TCRbeta repertoires from subjects exposed to, actively infected with, or recovered from COVID-19 were included in the dataset. The repertoires were released in a freely available public database intended as a resource for research on the immune response to SARS-CoV-2. The prospective study material was composed of cDNA or gDNA derived from T cells, B-cell-depleted T cells, or PBMCs. Nearly every sample came with metadata listing a de-identified subject ID, COVID-19 status, age in years and sex. The samples were drawn from two sources: the first 160 participants of the ongoing ImmuneRACE study, and 1,200 or so subjects contributed by 6 global collaborators. The investigation overall reported the following: Clinical and demographic metadata were provided uncurated, with the amount varying by source and participant.

Participants in the prospective study were enrolled through a virtual design, were aged about 18 to 100 years, and lived in fewer than 30 United States geographic areas. To assign participants to cohorts, the prospective study relied on clinical history that participants themselves reported in a screening survey and a study questionnaire. Recovered participants in ImmuneRACE Cohort 3 were defined as having two consecutive negative NP/OP PCR tests, clearance from a healthcare professional, or resolution of symptoms. In the prospective study, whole blood, serum and a nasopharyngeal or oropharyngeal swab were collected from each participant by mobile phlebotomists. Over an approximately 2-month period, participants in the prospective study had the option of providing additional blood draws and questionnaires. Before DNA extraction, prospective study blood samples were shipped either frozen or at room temperature.

TCRbeta CDR3 regions were amplified from genomic DNA using the immunoSEQ Assay, a bias-controlled multiplex PCR. In the source study's methods: Within the assay, amplification of reference gene primers was used to estimate how many nucleated cells each sample contained. To quantify the absolute abundance of each unique TCRbeta CDR3 rearrangement, sequence reads were collapsed and filtered. For each sample, productive Simpson clonality was calculated by taking the square root of Simpson's diversity index across productive rearrangements. The table was pulled from immuneACCESS by TCRdb, which kept in-frame rearrangements only. Such tables lose some clones; where checked, under half of the loss comes from unresolved V genes, and the rest has no known cause. The V and J calls and clone size were taken over from that table, and D and trimming were inferred from the DNA. The sample records some 200,000 clones, 75% to 90% of which are singletons. The ten largest clones add up to roughly 0.82% of the sample.

Measured from the cysteine to the phenylalanine, the CDR3 is 15 residues long. Only the CDR3 region is kept as DNA, spanning 45 bases read in frame from base 1. Based on the germline V gene, the CDR1 and CDR2 sequences are MGHRA and YSYEKL. Of note for this clone: It has no known antigen specificity. A read error may account for a junction end that differs from germline.

Input material: PBMCs or T cells enriched from blood (not recorded which). The chain couples TRBV4-1 to TRBJ2-1; TRBD2 lines up with 10 middle nucleotides. This TCR was recovered from a woman aged 18-29 years who had recovered from COVID-19. The DNA sequence is TGCGCCAGCAGACAAGGACTAGCGGAGAACAATGAGCAGTTCTTC. Its coded protein is CASRQGLAENNEQFF.